This T cell receptor beta chain was observed in a study of blood T cell repertoires in COVID-19. The wider study: Acute-phase and convalescent COVID-19 samples originated in the United States, Italy and Spain. PBMCs, B-cell-depleted T cells, or T cells provided the cDNA or gDNA that made up the material.

Per the original data handling: It was from reference gene primer amplification that nucleated cell counts were estimated. Method: immunoSEQ multiplex PCR; TCRdb's copy keeps in-frame clones and lacks some. That table furnishes V, J and clone size, whereas the DNA furnished D and trimming. The sample includes approximately 110,000 clones, 81% of them seen just once. The sequence came from a man aged 50-59 years with acute or convalescent COVID-19. Sequencing was carried out using peripheral blood.

CDR3 DNA sequence: TGTGCCAGCAGCTTCGGAAAGGACAGGGAGGGTGGCTACACCTTC. Its translation: CASSFGKDREGGYTF. This chain links TRBV7-6 with TRBJ1-2; 8 positions match TRBD1. The length of the CDR3 is 15 residues. With 3 bases clipped from V and 7 bases from J, the junction kept 10 bases outside the gene matches. Germline V gene sequence: CDR1 SGHVS, CDR2 FNYEAQ.